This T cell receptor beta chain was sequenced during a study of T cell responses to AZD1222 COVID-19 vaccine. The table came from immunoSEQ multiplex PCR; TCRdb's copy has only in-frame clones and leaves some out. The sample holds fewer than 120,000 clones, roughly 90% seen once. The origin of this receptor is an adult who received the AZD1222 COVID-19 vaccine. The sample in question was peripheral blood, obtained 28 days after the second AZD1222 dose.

CDR3 amino acids: CASSLVKGGTQPQHF. The CDR3 DNA is TGTGCCAGCAGCTTAGTGAAAGGGGGCACTCAGCCCCAGCATTTT. The rearrangement links TRBV7-2 to TRBJ1-5; 7 positions match TRBD1. Germline loops: CDR1 SGHTA, CDR2 FQGNSA. The J segment lost 6 bases and the V segment lost 1 base, leaving 6 bases of the junction unmatched. The CDR3 loop spans 15 amino acids.